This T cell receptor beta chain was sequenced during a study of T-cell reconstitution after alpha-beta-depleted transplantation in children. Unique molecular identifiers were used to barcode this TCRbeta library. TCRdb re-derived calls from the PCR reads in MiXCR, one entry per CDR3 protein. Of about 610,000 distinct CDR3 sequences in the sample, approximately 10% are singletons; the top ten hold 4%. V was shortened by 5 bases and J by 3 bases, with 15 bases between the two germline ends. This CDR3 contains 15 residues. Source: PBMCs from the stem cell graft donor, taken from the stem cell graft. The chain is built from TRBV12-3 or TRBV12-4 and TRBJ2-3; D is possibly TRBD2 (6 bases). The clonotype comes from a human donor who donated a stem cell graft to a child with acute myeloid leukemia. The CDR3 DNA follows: TGTGCCAGCAGTCCTCGACAGACTAGTACAGATACGCAGTATTTT. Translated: CASSPRQTSTDTQYF.